The 23 T cell receptor beta chains in this list originate from one sample, sequenced in a study of blood T cell repertoires in COVID-19. Sequenced by immunoSEQ multiplex PCR; TCRdb stores in-frame clones only, minus some. The sample consists of about 300,000 clones, about 83% of them appearing once. Sample: peripheral blood. These receptor sequences come from a woman aged 50 to 65 with acute or convalescent COVID-19.

The rearrangement links TRBV10-3 to TRBJ1-2, with D maybe TRBD1 (5 bases). The CDR3 sequence is 13 residues long. Germline-derived CDR1 and CDR2 are ENHRY and SYGVKD. Trimming removed 6 bases at V and 2 bases at J, with 10 bases between. Here the CDR3 DNA reads TGTGCCATCAGATCGGACAAGAACTATGGCTACACCTTC. The encoded protein is CAIRSDKNYGYTF.

This rearrangement joins TRBV4-2 to TRBJ1-1, with 8 nucleotides matching TRBD1. The length of the CDR3 is 14 residues. The V and J ends lost 4 bases and 4 bases, in that order; junction bases with no gene match: 5. Germline V lookup: CDR1 LGHNA, CDR2 YNFKEQ. The CDR3: CASSPGQGATEAFF. The CDR3 nucleotides read TGTGCCAGCAGCCCAGGTCAGGGGGCCACTGAAGCTTTCTTT.

V gene TRBV29-1 combines with J gene TRBJ2-1; 10 bases fit TRBD2. CDR1 SQVTM and CDR2 ANQGSEA come from the germline V gene. V shed 6 bases and J 3 bases; nucleotides not matched to a gene: 8. The CDR3 has 15 residues. The CDR3 protein is CSVPTSSGGYNEQFF. Here the CDR3 DNA reads TGCAGCGTACCAACTTCTAGCGGGGGCTACAATGAGCAGTTCTTC.

About this clone itself: Other DNA sequences in the sample encode the same CDR3. The rearrangement links TRBV29-1 to TRBJ2-7; possibly TRBD2 for D (7 bases). V lost 6 bases and J 3 bases, leaving 18 bases between the germline ends. The CDR3 loop spans 14 amino acids. Germline CDR1 and CDR2: SQVTM and ANQGSEA. As DNA, the CDR3 is TGCAGCGTCTCTGGTGGGGGAGGGGGCTACGAGCAGTACTTC. It is translated as CSVSGGGGGYEQYF.

The chain joins TRBV6-5 to TRBJ1-5; D ambiguous. This CDR3 is built from 16 residues. Trimming shortened V by 4 bases and J by 1 base, and 14 bases separated the two germline ends. CDR1 is MNHEY, CDR2 SVGAGI, per germline. The CDR3 DNA reads TGTGCCAGCAGTTCCCCGGGTATGTTGAGCAATCAGCCCCAGCATTTT. Its translation: CASSSPGMLSNQPQHF.

The rearrangement links TRBV29-1 to TRBJ1-1; 8 nucleotides align to TRBD1. CDR1 and CDR2 from the germline V gene are SQVTM and ANQGSEA. With V trimmed by 7 bases and J by 5 bases, 9 bases remained unmatched. The CDR3 is 13 amino acids. Here the CDR3 DNA reads TGCAGCGGCGGGGGACAGGCGCGGACTGAAGCTTTCTTT. Translating it yields CSGGGQARTEAFF.

J is TRBJ1-6 and V is TRBV3-1 (or the pseudogene TRBV3-2); D might be TRBD1 (6 bases). Germline CDR1 reads LGHDT; CDR2 reads YNNKEL (reference sequence). The CDR3 consists of 15 residues. Trimming left V 0 bases short and J 7 bases short, with 10 bases between. CDR3 DNA sequence: TGTGCCAGCAGCCAAGACAGGGGCGGGAATTCACCCCTCCACTTT. It yields the protein CASSQDRGGNSPLHF.

The chain employs TRBV7-8 and TRBJ2-5; 14 positions match TRBD2. Germline values: CDR1 SGHVS, CDR2 FQNEAQ. V trimming: 3 bases; J trimming: 5 bases; junction bases outside the gene matches: 8. This CDR3 has 17 amino acids. DNA for the CDR3: TGTGCCAGCAGCTTCGGACTAGCGGGAGGACTGTGGGAGACCCAGTACTTC. It translates to CASSFGLAGGLWETQYF.

The chain uses TRBV6-5 and TRBJ1-1; a possible D gene is TRBD1 (5 bases). The CDR3 totals 15 residues. V lost 6 bases to trimming and J lost 4 bases, with 18 bases between them. CDR1 is MNHEY and CDR2 is SVGAGI in the germline V gene. The CDR3 protein is CASRLKTGAGTEAFF. The DNA of the CDR3 is TGTGCCAGCAGACTTAAAACTGGGGCTGGCACTGAAGCTTTCTTT.

The chain combines TRBV18 with TRBJ1-1; the match to TRBD1 covers 7 bases. CDR3 length equals 14 residues. The V segment lost 5 bases and the J segment 8 bases; nucleotides outside the gene matches: 11. From germline, CDR1 is KGHSH and CDR2 LQKENI. CDR3 nucleotide sequence: TGTGCCAGCTCAGACGCCACAGGGGTTGCGGAAGCTTTCTTT. Translation gives CASSDATGVAEAFF.

With regard to this clone: Other DNA sequences of this sample code for an identical CDR3. The rearrangement joins TRBV5-1 to TRBJ2-5; D gene unclear. There are 14 residues in the CDR3. Trimming stripped 0 bases from V and 5 bases from J, with 11 bases between. Germline CDR1 is SGHRS and CDR2 is YFSETQ. The CDR3 DNA sequence: TGCGCCAGCAGCTTGGGACTGCCCCCGGAGACCCAGTACTTC. This gives the protein CASSLGLPPETQYF.

This rearrangement joins TRBV6-5 to TRBJ2-7; the match to TRBD1 covers 8 bases. V was clipped by 4 bases and J by 3 bases; unmatched bases: 5. The CDR3 has 14 residues. Germline assignment: CDR1 MNHEY and CDR2 SVGAGI. The CDR3: CASSSGDRSYEQYF. In DNA, the CDR3 is TGTGCCAGCAGTTCGGGGGACAGGAGCTACGAGCAGTACTTC.

This clone was seen once. V is TRBV6-4 and J is TRBJ1-1; D unclear. CDR1 is MRHNA and CDR2 is SNTAGT in the germline V gene. Trimming stripped 4 bases from V and 8 bases from J, with 5 bases between. This CDR3 region has 10 residues. CDR3 in amino acids: CASSAEEAFF. CDR3 nucleotides: TGTGCCAGCAGTGCTGAGGAAGCTTTCTTT.

The rearrangement uses TRBV12-3 or TRBV12-4 and TRBJ1-2, with D tentatively TRBD1 (5 bases). The CDR3 sequence is 13 residues long. V dropped 1 base and J dropped 3 bases, with 6 bases sitting between them. The CDR3 nucleotides read TGTGCCAGCAGTTTAGAGGGGTACTATGGCTACACCTTC. Translated, it gives CASSLEGYYGYTF.

This clone appeared a few times. The chain joins TRBV2 to TRBJ1-1; 8 bases map to TRBD1. The CDR3 spans 14 residues. Germline V lookup: CDR1 SNHLY, CDR2 FYNNEI. V shed 8 bases, J shed 4 bases, and the junction held 9 bases outside the gene matches. For the CDR3, the DNA is TGTGCCAGCGCGGGACAGGCAGGGGTCACTGAAGCTTTCTTT. Residues: CASAGQAGVTEAFF.

The genes are TRBV2 and TRBJ1-2; 11 nucleotides align to TRBD1. The ends lost 4 bases at V and 7 bases at J; junction bases unmatched: 8. Germline V lookup: CDR1 SNHLY, CDR2 FYNNEI. The CDR3 runs 15 residues. CDR3 amino acids: CASSGTGQGVLGYTF. The CDR3 region has the DNA TGTGCCAGCAGTGGTACGGGACAGGGGGTCCTTGGCTACACCTTC.

V gene TRBV3-1 (or the pseudogene TRBV3-2) combines with J gene TRBJ1-1; 8 bases match TRBD1. The CDR3 is 14 amino acids. The germline gives CDR1 LGHDT, CDR2 YNNKEL (reference sequence). Germline trimming cut 6 bases from V and 6 bases from J; bases unmatched to any gene: 9. CDR3 in DNA: TGTGCCAGCAGTCCAGGGGGCAAGGGCGCTGAAGCTTTCTTT. It encodes CASSPGGKGAEAFF.

V and J are TRBV29-1 and TRBJ2-5; tentative D call: TRBD1 (5 bases). The germline CDR1 and CDR2 sequences are SQVTM and ANQGSEA. The CDR3 covers 14 residues. V gave up 0 bases and J gave up 4 bases, with 12 bases separating them. As DNA, the CDR3 is TGCAGCGTTGAAGATTCAAGGACACGAGAGACCCAGTACTTC. This sequence encodes CSVEDSRTRETQYF.

The genes are TRBV6-2 or TRBV6-3 and TRBJ1-1, with D unclear. The CDR3 extends over 12 amino acids. Per the germline V gene, CDR1 is MNHEY and CDR2 is SVGEGT. V lost 6 bases and J 4 bases, leaving 9 bases between the germline ends. The CDR3 spells CASSRLSTEAFF. The CDR3 DNA sequence: TGTGCCAGCAGCCGCCTGAGCACTGAAGCTTTCTTT.

This clone has a single count. The rearrangement uses TRBV7-9 and TRBJ1-4, with 8 bases fitting TRBD1. Trimming took 5 bases from V and 0 from J; bases not matched to a gene: 5. This CDR3 has 16 amino acids. Germline loops: CDR1 SEHNR, CDR2 FQNEAQ (reference sequence). DNA of the CDR3: TGTGCCAGCAGCCCGCAGACAGGGGCAACTAATGAAAAACTGTTTTTT. Translation gives CASSPQTGATNEKLFF.

V and J are TRBV7-9 and TRBJ1-2; no reliable D call. V lost 3 bases, J lost 0 bases, and 8 bases lay in between. The CDR3 sequence is 14 residues long. CDR1 and CDR2 (germline): SEHNR, FQNEAQ (reference sequence). CDR3 nucleotide sequence: TGTGCCAGCAGCTTGGCAGGATCTAACTATGGCTACACCTTC. It yields the protein CASSLAGSNYGYTF.

CDR3 region: CASSQDQTSGRNEQFF. The CDR3 coding sequence is TGTGCCAGCAGCCAAGATCAGACTAGCGGGAGGAATGAGCAGTTCTTC. The chain couples TRBV4-2 to TRBJ2-1; 13 bases are a match to TRBD2. Germline loops: CDR1 LGHNA, CDR2 YNFKEQ. This CDR3 comprises 16 residues. V lost 0 bases and J lost 7; bases outside the gene matches: 3.

This rearrangement joins TRBV11-2 to TRBJ1-2; 8 nucleotides match TRBD1. The CDR3 runs 15 residues. V dropped 8 bases and J dropped 4; count of bases not matched to a gene: 12. The germline CDR1 and CDR2 sequences are SGHAT and FQNNGV. DNA of the CDR3: TGTGCCAGCGAGCCAAGGACAGGGTTTGGCTATGGCTACACCTTC. Translating it yields CASEPRTGFGYGYTF.